The 26 T cell receptor beta chains below were found in one sample sequenced in a study of cytomegalovirus exposure and HLA in healthy donors. In the PCR, 60 Vbeta and 13 Jbeta primers were used. Here immunoSEQ multiplex PCR was the method, and the copy in TCRdb shows in-frame clones only, minus some. Here the sample spans about 120,000 clones, around 70% being singletons. Sequencing was done on a sample of PBMCs. These receptors all stem from a woman aged 45-59 years in good health and CMV-seropositive.

The rearrangement links TRBV25-1 to TRBJ2-3, with 7 bases identical to TRBD2. CDR1 and CDR2 from the germline V gene are MGHDK and SYGVNS. There are 15 residues in the CDR3. Trimming cost V 6 bases and J 0 bases; bases outside gene matches: 6. This CDR3 reads CASSDPSGSTDTQYF. The DNA for the CDR3 is TGTGCCAGCAGCGACCCTAGCGGAAGCACAGATACGCAGTATTTT.

J is TRBJ1-5 and V is TRBV10-2; 7 bases agree with TRBD1. J was trimmed by 1 base and V by 2 bases; bases with no gene match: 8. From germline, CDR1 is WSHSY and CDR2 SAAADI. CDR3 length: 17 residues. The CDR3 spells CASSEVVGTASNQPQHF. CDR3 DNA sequence: TGCGCCAGCAGTGAGGTGGTCGGGACAGCCAGCAATCAGCCCCAGCATTTT.

The rearrangement links TRBV18 to TRBJ2-7; tentative D call: TRBD2 (6 bases). Germline values: CDR1 KGHSH, CDR2 LQKENI. Trimming cost V 0 bases and J 3 bases, with 9 bases left between them. The CDR3 runs to 14 residues. CDR3 bases: TGTGCCAGCTCACCACCAGTAGCGGTCTACGAGCAGTACTTC. It codes for CASSPPVAVYEQYF. Variable domain in full (rest from reference TRBV18 and TRBJ2-7): NAGVMQNPRHLVRRRGQEARLRCSPMKGHSHVYWYRQLPEEGLKFMVYLQKENIIDESGMPKERFSAEFPKEGPSILRIQQVVRGDSAAYFCASSPPVAVYEQYFGPGTRLTVT.

The V and J genes are TRBV7-9 and TRBJ2-7; 8 bases map to TRBD2. From germline, CDR1 is SEHNR and CDR2 FQNEAQ (reference sequence). Trimming cost V 5 bases and J 3 bases; bases outside gene matches: 6. The length of the CDR3 is 14 residues. The chain's CDR3 is CASSHDGGVYEQYF. The CDR3 nucleotides read TGTGCCAGCAGCCATGACGGGGGGGTCTACGAGCAGTACTTC.

This chain links TRBV28 with TRBJ2-7; the match to TRBD2 covers 8 bases. The CDR3 sequence is 16 residues long. V was clipped by 6 bases and J by 4 bases; unmatched bases: 14. Germline V gene data show CDR1 as MDHEN and CDR2 as SYDVKM. The CDR3: CASSPTVGGRTYEQYF. In DNA form, the CDR3 reads TGTGCCAGCAGCCCCACCGTCGGCGGGAGGACTTACGAGCAGTACTTC.

The table lists this clone with a few counts. V and J are TRBV18 and TRBJ1-2, with a possible D match to TRBD1 (6 bases). Germline assignment: CDR1 KGHSH and CDR2 LQKENI. The CDR3 has 14 residues. The V and J ends lost 3 bases and 3 bases respectively, with 11 bases between them. The CDR3 loop is CASSPQGQDYGYTF. The CDR3 DNA is TGTGCCAGCTCACCGCAGGGGCAGGACTATGGCTACACCTTC.

The genes are TRBV5-1 and TRBJ2-5; 7 bases align to TRBD1. This CDR3 has 14 residues. Trimming cost V 4 bases and J 3 bases; bases outside gene matches: 6. Germline CDR1 reads SGHRS; CDR2 reads YFSETQ. The CDR3 DNA reads as TGCGCCAGCAGCCTACAGGGACAGAAAGAGACCCAGTACTTC. As protein: CASSLQGQKETQYF.

In DNA form, the CDR3 reads TGCGCCAGCAGCCAAGGACGGGGGGCGACCTACAATGAGCAGTTCTTC. Translation gives CASSQGRGATYNEQFF. This chain links TRBV4-3 with TRBJ2-1; D may be TRBD2 (7 bases). Trimming removed 1 base at V and 2 bases at J, with 12 bases between. Per the germline V gene, CDR1 is LGHNA and CDR2 is YSLEER. This CDR3 has 16 amino acids.

This clone appeared a few times. This chain uses TRBV19 with TRBJ2-1; TRBD2 matches 8 bases. Unmatched junction bases numbered 17, after V lost 11 bases and J lost 11 bases. The CDR3 length is 14 residues. Germline CDR1 LNHDA, CDR2 SQIVND (reference sequence). CDR3 amino acids: CASTLGGRSSQQFF. The DNA of the CDR3 is TGTGCCTCCACTTTAGGCGGGAGGAGTTCCCAGCAGTTCTTC.

This rearrangement joins TRBV6-5 to TRBJ2-7, with D possibly TRBD2 on 6 matching bases. The germline V and J ends were trimmed by 6 bases and 5 bases, with 14 bases remaining between them. Germline lookup yields CDR1 MNHEY and CDR2 SVGAGI. The CDR3 is 13 amino acids. CDR3 nucleotides: TGTGCCAGCAGGAAGGAGGGGTTCAACGAGCAGTACTTC. Translated, it gives CASRKEGFNEQYF.

This rearrangement joins TRBV2 to TRBJ2-2; TRBD1 might be the D (5 bases). The CDR3 has 15 amino acids. Trimming left V 4 bases short and J 2 bases short, with 11 bases between. In germline, CDR1 is SNHLY, CDR2 FYNNEI. The CDR3 nucleotides read TGTGCCAGCAGTGCCGACAGTACCAACACCGGGGAGCTGTTTTTT. Encoded protein: CASSADSTNTGELFF.

The chain has TRBV7-8 and TRBJ1-1; D not certain. In germline, CDR1 is SGHVS, CDR2 FQNEAQ. V was shortened by 0 bases and J by 0 bases, with 8 bases between the two germline ends. The CDR3 runs 15 residues. The CDR3 spells CASSLATAVNTEAFF. The DNA of the CDR3 is TGTGCCAGCAGCTTAGCCACAGCGGTGAACACTGAAGCTTTCTTT. Looking up the rest from reference TRBV7-8 and TRBJ1-1 gives the full variable domain: GAGVSQSPRYKVAKRGQDVALRCDPISGHVSLFWYQQALGQGPEFLTYFQNEAQLDKSGLPSDRFFAERPEGSVSTLKIQRTQQEDSAVYLCASSLATAVNTEAFFGQGTRLTVV.

The CDR3, as DNA: TGCAGCGCTCCCTCGGAAGGAGGAGAGACCCAGTACTTC. Residues: CSAPSEGGETQYF. This chain joins TRBV29-1 and TRBJ2-5, with a tentative D call TRBD2 (5 bases). The CDR3 length is 13 residues. The V end lost 7 bases, the J end lost 4 bases, and 16 bases lay between the germline ends. Germline values: CDR1 SQVTM, CDR2 ANQGSEA.

The gene calls are TRBV5-1 and TRBJ2-7; TRBD1 matches 7 bases. The CDR3 is 15 amino acids. V shed 0 bases, J shed 6 bases, and the junction held 9 bases outside the gene matches. Germline V gene lookup returns CDR1 SGHRS and CDR2 YFSETQ. CDR3 residues: CASSLGMTGYPEQYF. CDR3 nucleotide sequence: TGCGCCAGCAGCTTGGGGATGACAGGGTACCCCGAGCAGTACTTC.

The V call is TRBV6-1, the J call TRBJ2-3; D not certain. The germline gives CDR1 MNHNS, CDR2 SASEGT. V was pared by 5 bases and J by 4 bases, with 10 bases between. The CDR3 has 13 amino acids. The CDR3 reads CASSTERADTQYF. The CDR3 DNA follows: TGTGCCAGCAGTACTGAACGAGCAGATACGCAGTATTTT.

CDR3 sequence (DNA): TGCGCCAGCAGCACGGGGTCGGATACGCAGTATTTT. As protein: CASSTGSDTQYF. The chain joins TRBV5-1 to TRBJ2-3; D is possibly TRBD2 (5 bases). The CDR3 has 12 residues. Germline V lookup: CDR1 SGHRS, CDR2 YFSETQ. Between the trimmed V and J ends, which lost 4 bases and 6 bases, there was a span of 9 bases. The full variable domain, completed using reference TRBV5-1 and TRBJ2-3, is KAGVTQTPRYLIKTRGQQVTLSCSPISGHRSVSWYQQTPGQGLQFLFEYFSETQRNKGNFPGRFSGRQFSNSRSEMNVSTLELGDSALYLCASSTGSDTQYFGPGTRLTVL.

The rearrangement links TRBV5-1 to TRBJ2-2; unclear D gene. The V gene's germline CDR1 is SGHRS and CDR2 YFSETQ. Trimming shortened V by 2 bases and J by 0 bases, and 8 bases separated the two germline ends. The CDR3 extends over 15 amino acids. The CDR3 here is CASSLRASNTGELFF. The CDR3 region has the DNA TGCGCCAGCAGCTTAAGAGCCTCGAACACCGGGGAGCTGTTTTTT. The variable domain in full, completed from reference TRBV5-1 and TRBJ2-2, reads KAGVTQTPRYLIKTRGQQVTLSCSPISGHRSVSWYQQTPGQGLQFLFEYFSETQRNKGNFPGRFSGRQFSNSRSEMNVSTLELGDSALYLCASSLRASNTGELFFGEGSRLTVL.

The chain combines TRBV6-5 with TRBJ1-2, with D maybe TRBD1 (6 bases). Germline CDR1 is MNHEY and CDR2 is SVGAGI. With 6 bases removed from V and 4 bases from J, the gap between germline ends came to 12 bases. The CDR3 runs to 13 residues. CDR3 sequence reads: CASRLTGSYGYTF. The CDR3 DNA is TGTGCCAGCAGACTTACAGGGTCCTATGGCTACACCTTC.

The CDR3 DNA follows: TGTGCCAGCAGCTTGGAAATGACGGGGGAAACCTACGAGCAGTACTTC. Translation gives CASSLEMTGETYEQYF. The V gene is TRBV7-9, the J gene TRBJ2-7; TRBD2 might be the D (6 bases). The CDR3 totals 16 residues. Germline CDR1 SEHNR, CDR2 FQNEAQ (reference sequence). The V end was cut by 3 bases, the J end by 2 bases, with 17 bases between.

CDR3 bases: TGTGCCAGTAGTTTTCGGGACAGGAACACCGGGGAGCTGTTTTTT. Its protein is CASSFRDRNTGELFF. The J gene is TRBJ2-2, the V gene TRBV19, with TRBD1 identical over 7 bases. Germline V gene sequence: CDR1 LNHDA, CDR2 SQIVND (reference sequence). The CDR3 is 15 residues long. Trimming cost V 5 bases and J 1 base; bases outside gene matches: 4.

This clone was detected a few times. As DNA, the CDR3 is TGTGCCAGTCACCCTTCAACAGGGTCAGGGAATGAGCAGTTCTTC. Translation gives CASHPSTGSGNEQFF. The rearrangement uses TRBV19 and TRBJ2-1; D may be TRBD1 (6 bases). CDR3 length equals 15 residues. Germline CDR1 reads LNHDA; CDR2 reads SQIVND (reference sequence). V lost 8 bases to trimming and J lost 7 bases, with 21 bases between them.

Here the CDR3 reads CATTTGGTDTQYF. CDR3 nucleotide sequence: TGTGCCACTACGACAGGGGGCACAGATACGCAGTATTTT. The rearrangement links TRBV10-3 to TRBJ2-3, with 8 bases that match TRBD1. CDR3 size: 13 residues. In germline, CDR1 is ENHRY, CDR2 SYGVKD. The junction had 4 bases not matched to a gene; V was cut back by 10 bases and J by 1 base.

V usage is TRBV29-1 and J usage is TRBJ2-6; D is unclear. The CDR3 totals 16 residues. The germline V gene has CDR1 SQVTM and CDR2 ANQGSEA. Trimming removed 0 bases from V and 3 bases from J, with 12 bases in between. The CDR3 coding sequence is TGCAGCGTTGAAGATTTTGGAACAGTTGGGGCCAACGTCCTGACTTTC. This sequence encodes CSVEDFGTVGANVLTF.

The genes are TRBV27 and TRBJ1-2; D remains unclear. V gave up 5 bases and J gave up 6 bases, with 19 bases separating them. CDR1 and CDR2 from the germline V gene are MNHEY and SMNVEV (reference sequence). This CDR3 region has 15 residues. DNA for the CDR3: TGTGCCAGCAGTAGGCAAGGAGGGCCCTTCGATGGCTACACCTTC. This gives the protein CASSRQGGPFDGYTF.

The J gene is TRBJ2-1, the V gene TRBV7-7, with a tentative D call TRBD1 (6 bases). CDR1 SSHAT and CDR2 FNYEAQ come from the germline V gene (reference sequence). The CDR3 contains 14 residues. V gave up 1 base and J gave up 10 bases, with 14 bases separating them. The CDR3 nucleotides read TGTGCCAGCAGCTTAGACCGCACAGGGCGGGAGCAGTTCTTC. Protein sequence: CASSLDRTGREQFF.

Only one count was recorded for this clone. CDR3 loop: CASSLGQGNSYEQYF. The DNA of the CDR3 is TGTGCCAGCAGCTTAGGACAGGGAAACTCCTACGAGCAGTACTTC. The chain joins TRBV7-7 to TRBJ2-7; 7 nucleotides agree with TRBD1. The V segment lost 1 base and the J segment 0 bases; nucleotides outside the gene matches: 3. This CDR3 contains 15 residues. Germline CDR1 SSHAT, CDR2 FNYEAQ (reference sequence).